These 27 T cell receptor beta chains came from one sample sequenced in a study of identical twins (dated by TCRdb to between 2015 and 2016). Libraries were made using 5' RACE. Instrument used: Illumina HiSeq 2000. TCRdb handled the public reads itself, with Q25 trimming in fastp and clone calling in MiXCR, and kept productive beta chains. Here each entry gathers all rows of one CDR3 protein and keeps the most common genes and DNA. For this sample the table gives 1,800,000 or so distinct CDR3 sequences, of which under 35% were detected only once. The ten largest clonotypes hold about 0.3% of the sample. Specimen: cord blood. Receptors originate from a newborn girl in good health.

This clonotype was seen a handful of times. The rearrangement links TRBV6-1 to TRBJ1-2; no reliable D call. V lost 6 bases to trimming and J lost 6 bases, with 17 bases between them. CDR3 length: 14 residues. CDR1 and CDR2 from the germline V gene are MNHNS and SASEGT. The CDR3: CASRARWEGDGYTF. The CDR3 nucleotides are TGTGCCAGCAGGGCCCGATGGGAAGGCGATGGCTACACCTTC.

CDR3 amino acids: CASSPSLRAGANVLTF. The CDR3 DNA is TGTGCCAGCAGTCCATCCCTCAGGGCTGGGGCCAACGTCCTGACTTTC. The rearrangement links TRBV12-3 or TRBV12-4 to TRBJ2-6, with D possibly being TRBD1 (5 bases). The CDR3 contains 16 residues. V gave up 5 bases and J gave up 2 bases, with 13 bases separating them.

A few counts support this clonotype. V and J are TRBV12-5 and TRBJ2-2, with TRBD2 identical over 12 bases. Germline V gene sequence: CDR1 LGHNT, CDR2 FRNRAP. The ends lost 4 bases at V and 4 bases at J; junction bases unmatched: 4. The CDR3 runs to 16 residues. CDR3 bases: TGTGCTAGTGGTTCCGGACTAGCGGGGACCACCGGGGAGCTGTTTTTT. Translating gives CASGSGLAGTTGELFF.

The chain links TRBV28 to TRBJ2-3; 9 nucleotides agree with TRBD2. Trimming at V came to 10 bases and at J to 2 bases, leaving 10 bases not matched to a gene. The CDR3 sequence is 15 residues long. Looked up from germline, CDR1 is MDHEN and CDR2 is SYDVKM. CDR3 amino acids: CANTSSGVSTDTQYF. CDR3 nucleotides: TGTGCCAACACCTCTAGCGGGGTTTCCACAGATACGCAGTATTTT.

In its sample, this clonotype was seen a few times. The rearrangement uses TRBV10-3 and TRBJ1-2; TRBD1 might be the D (5 bases). The CDR3 extends over 16 amino acids. The V end was cut by 6 bases, the J end by 1 base, with 18 bases between. The germline V gene encodes CDR1 ENHRY and CDR2 SYGVKD. The CDR3 DNA is TGTGCCATCAGGCCGGGACCCCGACTTATTAACTATGGCTACACCTTC. It specifies CAIRPGPRLINYGYTF.

This rearrangement joins TRBV20-1 to TRBJ1-6; D not resolved. The CDR3 is 15 residues long. Trimming cost V 4 bases and J 0 bases, with 10 bases left between them. From germline, CDR1 is DFQATT and CDR2 SNEGSKA (reference sequence). The CDR3: CSAKTGSSYNSPLHF. The CDR3 DNA follows: TGCAGTGCTAAGACGGGGAGCTCCTATAATTCACCCCTCCACTTT.

The rearrangement uses TRBV7-9 and TRBJ1-2, with TRBD1 as a possible D gene (5 bases). Germline V gene data show CDR1 as SEHNR and CDR2 as FQNEAQ (reference sequence). This CDR3 comprises 13 residues. The V gene lost 7 bases and the J gene lost 6 bases, with 15 bases spanning the gap. CDR3 nucleotide sequence: TGTGCCAGCATCTTCAGAGGAGGGGATGGCTACACCTTC. Translating it yields CASIFRGGDGYTF.

This clonotype turned up a few times. This chain uses TRBV20-1 with TRBJ1-4; 7 nucleotides match TRBD1. The CDR3 is 13 residues long. Germline V gene data show CDR1 as DFQATT and CDR2 as SNEGSKA (reference sequence). V dropped 4 bases and J dropped 8; count of bases not matched to a gene: 7. The CDR3 nucleotides read TGCAGTGCTAAGGGGGCGGGGGAGGAAAAACTGTTTTTT. Translation gives CSAKGAGEEKLFF.

Details on this clonotype: One junction end disagrees with the germline gene, perhaps due to a read error. CDR3 DNA sequence: TGTGCCAGCAACCATAAGACAGGTCTGACTAGCACAGATACGCGGTATTTT. It yields the protein CASNHKTGLTSTDTRYF. The chain links TRBV7-2 to TRBJ2-3; the D gene is possibly TRBD2 (7 bases). The CDR3 spans 17 residues. CDR1 and CDR2 from the germline V gene are SGHTA and FQGNSA.

The V gene is TRBV5-4, the J gene TRBJ2-5; TRBD2 matches at 8 bases. The CDR3 is 14 residues long. Looked up from germline, CDR1 is SGHNT and CDR2 is YYREEE (reference sequence). V was pared by 4 bases and J by 5 bases, with 7 bases of the junction left unmatched. The CDR3 region is CASSVSGAGETQYF. CDR3 in DNA: TGTGCCAGCAGCGTTAGCGGGGCGGGTGAGACCCAGTACTTC.

This clonotype was counted between two and nine times. The V gene is TRBV19, the J gene TRBJ1-2; 7 nucleotides match TRBD1. Looked up from germline, CDR1 is LNHDA and CDR2 is SQIVND (reference sequence). V lost 10 bases to trimming and J lost 3 bases; unmatched junction nucleotides: 11. The CDR3 is 14 amino acids. The CDR3 DNA is TGTGCCACCCGACGACAGGGCGGGTACTATGGCTACACCTTC. This gives the protein CATRRQGGYYGYTF.

There are a few counts of this clonotype. This chain connects TRBV20-1 to TRBJ2-1; tentative D call: TRBD2 (6 bases). The V end was cut by 3 bases, the J end by 8 bases, with 8 bases between. Looked up from germline, CDR1 is DFQATT and CDR2 is SNEGSKA (reference sequence). CDR3 length: 11 amino acids. CDR3 sequence reads: CSASGDYEQFF. CDR3 DNA sequence: TGCAGTGCTAGCGGGGACTATGAGCAGTTCTTC.

J is TRBJ1-1 and V is TRBV11-1; 7 nucleotides align to TRBD1. The length of the CDR3 is 17 residues. The junction had 16 bases not matched to a gene; V was cut back by 1 base and J by 8 bases. Germline V CDR1 and CDR2: SGHAT, FQDESV (reference sequence). The CDR3 nucleotides are TGTGCCAGCAGCTTAGGTTCTTCTACTCACAGGGGAGAGGAAGCTTTCTTT. Residues: CASSLGSSTHRGEEAFF.

This clonotype was observed at least ten times. This sequence joins TRBV5-6 and TRBJ2-3; no reliable D call. Germline V lookup: CDR1 SGHDT, CDR2 YYEEEE. The ends were cut back, 0 bases at V and 4 bases at J, with 6 bases in the middle. The CDR3 consists of 13 residues. The DNA of the CDR3 is TGTGCCAGCAGCTTGGAAGCCCCAGATACGCAGTATTTT. Translated: CASSLEAPDTQYF.

The V and J genes are TRBV6-6 and TRBJ2-3; D call uncertain. This CDR3 has 12 residues. Germline values: CDR1 MNHNY, CDR2 SVGAGI (reference sequence). Trimming shortened V by 5 bases and J by 6 bases, and 9 bases separated the two germline ends. This CDR3 reads CASSKIYDTQYF. CDR3 coding DNA: TGTGCCAGCAGTAAAATCTACGATACGCAGTATTTT.

The table lists this clonotype with a few counts. The J gene is TRBJ1-1, the V gene TRBV25-1; D is ambiguous. The length of the CDR3 is 12 residues. The V and J ends lost 3 bases and 8 bases respectively, with 10 bases between them. Germline V gene sequence: CDR1 MGHDK, CDR2 SYGVNS. The CDR3 sequence is CASSDGSVEAFF. The CDR3, as DNA: TGTGCCAGCAGTGATGGGTCAGTAGAAGCTTTCTTT.

About this clonotype: A read error may explain this, as a much larger clone is one base away. Lacking the conserved final phenylalanine or tryptophan, this CDR3 likely reflects a read error. CDR3 residues: CSAPGSTDTQYL. In DNA form, the CDR3 reads TGCAGTGCTCCGGGAAGCACAGATACGCAGTATCTT. The J gene is TRBJ2-3, the V gene TRBV20-1; possibly TRBD2 for D (5 bases). Trimming removed 5 bases from V and 0 bases from J, with 6 bases in between. The V gene's germline CDR1 is DFQATT and CDR2 SNEGSKA (reference sequence). The CDR3 has 12 amino acids.

This chain uses TRBV6-2 or TRBV6-3 with TRBJ2-2; 7 positions agree with TRBD2. With 2 bases clipped from V and 1 base from J, the junction kept 1 base outside the gene matches. Germline CDR1 MNHEY, CDR2 SVGEGT. The CDR3 spans 15 residues. CDR3 DNA: TGTGCCAGCAGTTACGCGGGGGTGAACACCGGGGAGCTGTTTTTT. Its translation: CASSYAGVNTGELFF.

This chain connects TRBV11-1 to TRBJ2-6; the D gene is possibly TRBD1 (5 bases). Germline V CDR1 and CDR2: SGHAT, FQDESV (reference sequence). V dropped 3 bases and J dropped 0 bases, with 9 bases sitting between them. The CDR3 sequence is 16 residues long. The CDR3 reads CASSLLGLSGANVLTF. DNA for the CDR3: TGTGCCAGCAGCTTGCTGGGGCTCTCTGGGGCCAACGTCCTGACTTTC.

The rearrangement uses TRBV7-2 and TRBJ1-4; D perhaps matches TRBD1 (6 bases). Germline loops: CDR1 SGHTA, CDR2 FQGNSA. The CDR3 totals 18 residues. The V and J ends lost 1 base and 0 bases respectively, with 15 bases between them. The CDR3 loop is CASSLGGRRGATNEKLFF. As DNA, the CDR3 is TGTGCCAGCAGCTTAGGTGGTCGGAGGGGGGCAACTAATGAAAAACTGTTTTTT. The full variable domain, completed using reference TRBV7-2 and TRBJ1-4, is GAGVSQSPSNKVTEKGKDVELRCDPISGHTALYWYRQSLGQGLEFLIYFQGNSAPDKSGLPSDRFSAERTGGSVSTLTIQRTQQEDSAVYLCASSLGGRRGATNEKLFFGSGTQLSVL.

The chain recombines TRBV15 with TRBJ2-1, with D perhaps matching TRBD1 (5 bases). The V gene's germline CDR1 is LNHNV and CDR2 YYDKDF (reference sequence). Between the trimmed V and J ends, which lost 1 base and 7 bases, there was a span of 11 bases. The CDR3 is 14 residues long. CDR3 sequence reads: CATSRGSRVNEQFF. DNA for the CDR3: TGTGCCACCAGCAGAGGTTCCAGGGTGAATGAGCAGTTCTTC.

The V and J genes are TRBV7-2 and TRBJ1-6; the D is unclear. CDR1 and CDR2 from the germline V gene are SGHTA and FQGNSA. There are 12 residues in the CDR3. The V end lost 8 bases, the J end lost 2 bases, and 4 bases lay between the germline ends. CDR3: CASAAYNSPLHF. The CDR3 DNA reads as TGTGCCAGCGCAGCCTATAATTCACCCCTCCACTTT.

This clonotype came up many times. The CDR3 sequence: CASSVAYPGLVSEFF. CDR3 sequence (DNA): TGTGCCAGCAGTGTTGCCTATCCGGGACTCGTAAGCGAGTTCTTC. This chain links TRBV27 with TRBJ2-1; tentatively, D is TRBD2 (6 bases). Trimming cost V 5 bases and J 14 bases, with 25 bases left between them. The CDR3 covers 15 residues. Looked up from germline, CDR1 is MNHEY and CDR2 is SMNVEV (reference sequence).

V and J are TRBV6-1 and TRBJ2-3; TRBD2 agrees at 7 bases. The junction had 7 bases not matched to a gene; V was cut back by 2 bases and J by 5 bases. Germline-derived CDR1 and CDR2 are MNHNS and SASEGT. This CDR3 region has 15 residues. The CDR3 DNA is TGTGCCAGCAGTGAACTCGGGGCGGGAGAAGATACGCAGTATTTT. It yields the protein CASSELGAGEDTQYF.

A remark on this clonotype: The junction departs from germline at one end; a sequencing error may be responsible. V and J are TRBV12-3 or TRBV12-4 and TRBJ1-5; D is undetermined. The CDR3 spans 13 residues. CDR3 sequence reads: CASSARANQSQHF. In DNA form, the CDR3 reads TGTGCCAGCAGTGCCCGGGCAAATCAGTCCCAGCATTTT.

The CDR3 reads CSASPAGGVLYEQYF. The CDR3 coding sequence is TGCAGTGCTAGTCCGGCGGGAGGGGTTCTCTACGAGCAGTACTTC. The rearrangement links TRBV20-1 to TRBJ2-7; 9 bases line up with TRBD2. Unmatched junction bases numbered 9, after V lost 3 bases and J lost 3 bases. The CDR3 is made up of 15 amino acids. The germline V gene has CDR1 DFQATT and CDR2 SNEGSKA (reference sequence).

This clonotype was counted only a few times. The gene calls are TRBV19 and TRBJ1-2; D unresolved. V lost 3 bases and J 4 bases, leaving 6 bases between the germline ends. In germline, CDR1 is LNHDA, CDR2 SQIVND (reference sequence). The CDR3 is 12 residues long. The CDR3 DNA sequence: TGTGCCAGTAGTATGACGGGCTATGGCTACACCTTC. Translating it yields CASSMTGYGYTF.